These 32 T cell receptor beta chains were all obtained from the same sample, sequenced in a study of CD8 T cells in Susac syndrome. Random hexamers were used to reverse transcribe an amount of about 0.45 to 1 ug RNA. MiXCR, run by TCRdb on the immunoSEQ multiplex PCR reads, gives a single entry per CDR3 protein. The sample shows over 100,000 distinct CDR3 sequences, 95% to 98% of them seen only once. The sequenced material came from CD4+ T cells from PBMCs. These receptors were obtained from a human donor in good health.

The rearrangement uses TRBV24-1 and TRBJ2-1; 7 nucleotides match TRBD1. The germline V gene has CDR1 KGHDR and CDR2 SFDVKD. V was pared by 4 bases and J by 3 bases, with 5 bases of the junction left unmatched. There are 15 residues in the CDR3. The CDR3 protein is CATSDPDRDYNEQFF. The CDR3 DNA is TGTGCCACCAGTGACCCCGACAGGGACTACAATGAGCAGTTCTTC.

The chain recombines TRBV10-3 with TRBJ2-5; D is uncertain. There are 11 residues in the CDR3. Germline V gives CDR1 ENHRY, CDR2 SYGVKD. V was clipped by 3 bases and J by 6 bases, with 5 bases between them. Written as DNA, the CDR3 is TGTGCCATCAGTGACGAGAAGACCCAGTACTTC. Translated, it gives CAISDEKTQYF.

V usage is TRBV7-9 and J usage is TRBJ2-6; 8 nucleotides align to TRBD2. Germline CDR1 reads SEHNR; CDR2 reads FQNEAQ (reference sequence). With V trimmed by 4 bases and J by 2 bases, 10 bases remained unmatched. The CDR3 extends over 18 amino acids. DNA of the CDR3: TGTGCCAGCAGCTCAGTCGGGACTAGTAGTACTGGGGCCAACGTCCTGACTTTC. It yields the protein CASSSVGTSSTGANVLTF.

The CDR3 bases are TGTGCCAGCAGCCGTGAGGGTGCTGGGGCCAACGTCCTGACTTTC. It yields the protein CASSREGAGANVLTF. The rearrangement links TRBV3-1 to TRBJ2-6, with TRBD2 as a possible D gene (5 bases). From germline, CDR1 is LGHDT and CDR2 YNNKEL (reference sequence). V dropped 4 bases and J dropped 2 bases, with 9 bases sitting between them. CDR3 length equals 15 residues.

This chain links TRBV29-1 with TRBJ2-2; D gene ambiguous. V was shortened by 3 bases and J by 4 bases, with 9 bases between the two germline ends. CDR1 and CDR2 (germline): SQVTM, ANQGSEA. The CDR3 length is 13 residues. CDR3: CSVDQQATGELFF. The CDR3 region has the DNA TGCAGCGTTGACCAGCAGGCCACCGGGGAGCTGTTTTTT.

The V call is TRBV10-2, the J call TRBJ2-7; D possibly corresponds to TRBD2 (5 bases). Trimming left V 0 bases short and J 3 bases short, with 15 bases between. CDR1 and CDR2 from the germline V gene are WSHSY and SAAADI. This CDR3 is 16 amino acids long. CDR3 residues: CASSESSLNGVYEQYF. The CDR3 nucleotides are TGCGCCAGCAGTGAGTCGAGTTTGAACGGGGTCTACGAGCAGTACTTC.

The CDR3 DNA is TGTGCCAGCAGCTCAGGGGGCTGGGGACTGGAGCAGTACTTC. It yields the protein CASSSGGWGLEQYF. V and J are TRBV7-2 and TRBJ2-7, with TRBD1 matching 8 bases. Germline V gene lookup returns CDR1 SGHTA and CDR2 FQGNSA. CDR3 size: 14 residues. The trim removed 4 bases at V and 7 bases at J, leaving 9 bases unmatched.

The J gene is TRBJ2-5, the V gene TRBV7-2, with TRBD2 identical over 7 bases. CDR1 is SGHTA, CDR2 FQGNSA, per germline. The CDR3 runs to 15 residues. The trim removed 0 bases at V and 4 bases at J, leaving 5 bases unmatched. Written as DNA, the CDR3 is TGTGCCAGCAGCTTAGCGCACTCGGGGGGAGAGACCCAGTACTTC. It translates to CASSLAHSGGETQYF.

For the CDR3, the DNA is TGTGCCAGCAGCCCCTCGTTGAGGGGCCTAGCCGGGATAGATACGCAGTATTTT. It translates to CASSPSLRGLAGIDTQYF. The chain carries TRBV7-3 and TRBJ2-3; D is perhaps TRBD1 or TRBD2 (5 bases each). With 5 bases removed from V and 5 bases from J, the gap between germline ends came to 26 bases. Germline V lookup: CDR1 SGHTA, CDR2 FQGTGA. This CDR3 comprises 18 residues. Looking up the rest from reference TRBV7-3 and TRBJ2-3 gives the full variable domain: GAGVSQTPSNKVTEKGKYVELRCDPISGHTALYWYRQSLGQGPEFLIYFQGTGAADDSGLPNDRFFAVRPEGSVSTLKIQRTERGDSAVYLCASSPSLRGLAGIDTQYFGPGTRLTVL.

The chain recombines TRBV3-1 with TRBJ2-2; no clear D. V lost 0 bases and J lost 4, with 6 bases in between. The CDR3 length is 14 residues. Germline CDR1 reads LGHDT; CDR2 reads YNNKEL (reference sequence). The CDR3, as DNA: TGTGCCAGCAGCCAAGAGCTGGCCACCGGGGAGCTGTTTTTT. Translated: CASSQELATGELFF.

V is TRBV4-3 and J is TRBJ2-2, with TRBD2 matching over 7 bases. The CDR3 runs 17 residues. J lost 1 base, V lost 0 bases, and 5 bases had no gene match. Germline CDR1 and CDR2: LGHNA and YSLEER. CDR3 bases: TGCGCCAGCAGCCAAGATTCCCCTAGCGGGAACACCGGGGAGCTGTTTTTT. It translates to CASSQDSPSGNTGELFF.

The chain carries TRBV20-1 and TRBJ1-1; no definite D call. CDR1 is DFQATT, CDR2 SNEGSKA, per germline (reference sequence). The germline V and J ends were trimmed by 3 bases and 1 base, with 9 bases remaining between them. This CDR3 is 13 amino acids long. The CDR3 coding sequence is TGCAGTGCTAGTCGCCCGGGGAACACTGAAGCTTTCTTT. This encodes CSASRPGNTEAFF.

The chain links TRBV4-2 to TRBJ2-7, with a weak D call TRBD1 (6 bases). V lost 1 base to trimming and J lost 2 bases, with 9 bases between them. The CDR3 runs 14 residues. Per the germline V gene, CDR1 is LGHNA and CDR2 is YNFKEQ. The CDR3 loop reads CASSQGTAPYEQYF. The CDR3 nucleotides read TGTGCCAGCAGCCAAGGGACAGCGCCCTACGAGCAGTACTTC.

This clonotype appeared once. The DNA of the CDR3 is TGTGCCAGCAGTGCCGACAGTAGTCAGCATTTT. Its protein is CASSADSSQHF. The chain combines TRBV12-3 or TRBV12-4 with TRBJ1-5; tentative D call: TRBD1 (5 bases). The CDR3 is 11 amino acids. Trimming removed 5 bases at V and 13 bases at J, with 12 bases between.

V usage is TRBV7-9 and J usage is TRBJ1-1; D is ambiguous. There are 15 residues in the CDR3. The V end lost 1 base, the J end lost 1 base, and 10 bases lay between the germline ends. Germline V CDR1 and CDR2: SEHNR, FQNEAQ (reference sequence). Here the CDR3 reads CASSLGFSENTEAFF. Written as DNA, the CDR3 is TGTGCCAGCAGCTTAGGGTTCAGCGAGAACACTGAAGCTTTCTTT. Combining the CDR3 with reference TRBV7-9 and TRBJ1-1 gives the whole variable domain DTGVSQNPRHKITKRGQNVTFRCDPISEHNRLYWYRQTLGQGPEFLTYFQNEAQLEKSRLLSDRFSAERPKGSFSTLEIQRTEQGDSAMYLCASSLGFSENTEAFFGQGTRLTVV.

CDR3 nucleotide sequence: TGTGCCAGCAGCGAGTACAGGGATTCGTCATCACCCCTCCACTTT. It codes for CASSEYRDSSSPLHF. The V call is TRBV7-9, the J call TRBJ1-6, with D possibly TRBD1 on 6 matching bases. The ends were cut back, 5 bases at V and 10 bases at J, with 18 bases in the middle. CDR3 length: 15 amino acids. The germline V gene has CDR1 SEHNR and CDR2 FQNEAQ (reference sequence).

The chain combines TRBV29-1 with TRBJ2-3, with 7 bases lining up with TRBD2. The length of the CDR3 is 14 residues. Trimming cost V 6 bases and J 4 bases; bases outside gene matches: 10. CDR1 SQVTM and CDR2 ANQGSEA come from the germline V gene. CDR3 sequence (DNA): TGCAGCGTGGCCCAAGGGAGGGTCTCAGATACGCAGTATTTT. Its translation: CSVAQGRVSDTQYF.

The rearrangement uses TRBV4-1 and TRBJ2-3; perhaps TRBD2 as D (5 bases). There are 17 residues in the CDR3. Between the trimmed V and J ends, which lost 0 bases and 6 bases, there was a span of 19 bases. Germline V gives CDR1 MGHRA, CDR2 YSYEKL. The CDR3 DNA reads TGCGCCAGCAGCCAAGAGGGGTCGTTAGCGCCAGGCGATACGCAGTATTTT. It codes for CASSQEGSLAPGDTQYF.

This clonotype was seen more than once but under ten times. The chain links TRBV29-1 to TRBJ2-3, with 8 positions matching TRBD2. The CDR3 loop spans 15 amino acids. Germline V lookup: CDR1 SQVTM, CDR2 ANQGSEA. V lost 1 base and J lost 2; bases outside the gene matches: 5. The CDR3 spells CSVEVIAGSTDTQYF. The CDR3 DNA follows: TGCAGCGTTGAAGTAATAGCGGGGTCCACAGATACGCAGTATTTT.

This chain uses TRBV9 with TRBJ2-6, with TRBD2 matching 12 bases. Germline-derived CDR1 and CDR2 are SGDLS and YYNGEE. CDR3 length: 19 amino acids. V lost 4 bases, J lost 2 bases, and 10 bases stayed unmatched. The DNA for the CDR3 is TGTGCCAGCAGCTTTGGACTAGCGGGAAGGCTTACTGGGGCCAACGTCCTGACTTTC. Amino acids: CASSFGLAGRLTGANVLTF. Filled out from reference TRBV9 and TRBJ2-6, the complete variable domain reads DSGVTQTPKHLITATGQRVTLRCSPRSGDLSVYWYQQSLDQGLQFLIQYYNGEERAKGNILERFSAQQFPDLHSELNLSSLELGDSALYFCASSFGLAGRLTGANVLTFGAGSRLTVL.

This sequence joins TRBV5-1 and TRBJ1-6, with 7 positions matching TRBD1. The ends lost 3 bases at V and 7 bases at J; junction bases unmatched: 4. This CDR3 has 14 residues. From germline, CDR1 is SGHRS and CDR2 YFSETQ. CDR3 nucleotides: TGCGCCAGCAGCTATGGACAGGACAATTCACCCCTCCACTTT. This encodes CASSYGQDNSPLHF.

The chain links TRBV7-2 to TRBJ1-5; D uncertain. The CDR3 is 13 amino acids. The germline CDR1 and CDR2 sequences are SGHTA and FQGNSA. Trimming removed 1 base from V and 5 bases from J, with 6 bases in between. The CDR3 loop is CASSLGGHQPQHF. The CDR3 DNA follows: TGTGCCAGCAGCTTAGGGGGTCATCAGCCCCAGCATTTT.

The rearrangement links TRBV20-1 to TRBJ1-5; 7 bases map to TRBD1. The junction had 1 base not matched to a gene; V was cut back by 2 bases and J by 0 bases. The CDR3 runs to 14 residues. Germline V CDR1 and CDR2: DFQATT, SNEGSKA (reference sequence). The CDR3 protein is CSARQGGSNQPQHF. As DNA, the CDR3 is TGCAGTGCTAGACAGGGGGGTAGCAATCAGCCCCAGCATTTT.

The chain uses TRBV12-3 or TRBV12-4 and TRBJ2-3; no clear D. The germline V and J ends were trimmed by 8 bases and 4 bases, with 13 bases remaining between them. This CDR3 is 13 amino acids long. The chain's CDR3 is CASATRDPDTQYF. In nucleotides, the CDR3 is TGTGCCAGCGCTACAAGAGATCCAGATACGCAGTATTTT.

The CDR3 loop is CASSLTRNTGELFF. The CDR3 coding sequence is TGTGCCAGCAGCTTAACACGGAACACCGGGGAGCTGTTTTTT. J is TRBJ2-2 and V is TRBV5-4; no clear D gene. Trimming shortened V by 2 bases and J by 1 base, and 6 bases separated the two germline ends. The CDR3 is 14 residues long. In germline, CDR1 is SGHNT, CDR2 YYREEE (reference sequence).

This CDR3 reads CAISESPNEQFF. The DNA for the CDR3 is TGTGCCATCAGTGAGTCCCCTAATGAGCAGTTCTTC. The chain recombines TRBV10-3 with TRBJ2-1; no clear D gene. CDR3 length: 12 residues. V lost 0 bases, J lost 7 bases, and 4 bases lay in between. The germline gives CDR1 ENHRY, CDR2 SYGVKD.

This chain joins TRBV5-4 and TRBJ2-1, with 11 bases fitting TRBD2. Germline V gene lookup returns CDR1 SGHNT and CDR2 YYREEE (reference sequence). V trimming: 4 bases; J trimming: 4 bases; junction bases outside the gene matches: 13. The CDR3 has 18 residues. The CDR3 is CASSRRGASGRIYNEQFF. The CDR3 DNA reads TGTGCCAGCAGCCGGCGTGGGGCTAGCGGGAGGATTTACAATGAGCAGTTCTTC.

The CDR3 DNA reads as TGTGCCAGCAGCTTCTACGGGACTAGCGGCCAAGAGACCCAGTACTTC. It encodes CASSFYGTSGQETQYF. The chain employs TRBV5-6 and TRBJ2-5; 11 nucleotides line up with TRBD2. The CDR3 sequence is 16 residues long. V trimming: 2 bases; J trimming: 1 base; junction bases outside the gene matches: 4. Looked up from germline, CDR1 is SGHDT and CDR2 is YYEEEE. The variable domain in full, completed from reference TRBV5-6 and TRBJ2-5, reads DAGVTQSPTHLIKTRGQQVTLRCSPKSGHDTVSWYQQALGQGPQFIFQYYEEEERQRGNFPDRFSGHQFPNYSSELNVNALLLGDSALYLCASSFYGTSGQETQYFGPGTRLLVL.

This clonotype is a singleton in its sample. The gene calls are TRBV30 and TRBJ1-2; D might be TRBD1 (5 bases). Germline CDR1 and CDR2: GTSNPN and SVGIG (reference sequence). CDR3 length: 12 residues. V was cut by 2 bases and J by 8 bases, with 12 bases left in between. The CDR3 sequence: CAWSPGTRGYTF. DNA for the CDR3: TGTGCCTGGAGTCCAGGGACTCGGGGCTACACCTTC.

This sequence joins TRBV29-1 and TRBJ2-7; TRBD1 might be the D (6 bases). V lost 6 bases to trimming and J lost 2 bases, with 17 bases between them. Germline CDR1 and CDR2: SQVTM and ANQGSEA. The CDR3 length is 14 residues. CDR3 sequence reads: CSVGVTGGTYEQYF. CDR3 coding DNA: TGCAGCGTAGGAGTGACAGGCGGAACCTACGAGCAGTACTTC.

This chain uses TRBV30 with TRBJ1-6; weak D call: TRBD1 (6 bases). The CDR3 contains 13 residues. In germline, CDR1 is GTSNPN, CDR2 SVGIG (reference sequence). V dropped 8 bases and J dropped 3 bases, with 11 bases sitting between them. This chain's CDR3 is CAGYRDYNSPLHF. Written as DNA, the CDR3 is TGTGCCGGCTACAGGGACTATAATTCACCCCTCCACTTT.

The chain employs TRBV18 and TRBJ1-2; D remains unclear. V lost 5 bases and J lost 8, with 18 bases in between. The CDR3 has 14 amino acids. Per the germline V gene, CDR1 is KGHSH and CDR2 is LQKENI. CDR3 region: CASSSGPLGDGYTF. DNA of the CDR3: TGTGCCAGCTCATCCGGGCCCCTAGGAGACGGCTACACCTTC.